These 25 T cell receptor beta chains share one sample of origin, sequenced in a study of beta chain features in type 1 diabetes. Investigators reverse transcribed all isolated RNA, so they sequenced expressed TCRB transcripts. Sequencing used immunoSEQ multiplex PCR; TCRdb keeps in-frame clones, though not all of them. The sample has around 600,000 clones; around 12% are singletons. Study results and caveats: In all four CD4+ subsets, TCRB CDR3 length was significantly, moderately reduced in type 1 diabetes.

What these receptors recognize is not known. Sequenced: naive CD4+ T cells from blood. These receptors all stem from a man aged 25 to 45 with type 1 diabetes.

The CDR3 bases are TGTGCCAGCAGCCTATCCCGGACAACTGGGGCCAACGTCCTGACTTTC. Protein product: CASSLSRTTGANVLTF. The chain employs TRBV7-9 and TRBJ2-6; tentatively, D is TRBD1 (5 bases). The CDR3 length is 16 residues. Trimming left V 5 bases short and J 2 bases short, with 13 bases between. CDR1 is SEHNR and CDR2 is FQNEAQ in the germline V gene (reference sequence).

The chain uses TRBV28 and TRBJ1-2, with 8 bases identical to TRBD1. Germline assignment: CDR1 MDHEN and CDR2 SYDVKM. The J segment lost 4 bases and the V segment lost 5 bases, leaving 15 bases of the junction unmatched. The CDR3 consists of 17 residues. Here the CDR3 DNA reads TGTGCCAGCAGTAGTCCGGGGGGTCCGGACAGGGCCTATGGCTACACCTTC. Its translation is CASSSPGGPDRAYGYTF.

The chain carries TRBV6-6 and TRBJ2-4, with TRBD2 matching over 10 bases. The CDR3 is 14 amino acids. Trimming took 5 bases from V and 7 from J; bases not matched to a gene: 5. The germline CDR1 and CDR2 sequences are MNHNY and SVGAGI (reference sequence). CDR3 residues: CASSKSGGANIQYF. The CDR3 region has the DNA TGTGCCAGCAGTAAGAGCGGGGGGGCGAACATTCAGTACTTC.

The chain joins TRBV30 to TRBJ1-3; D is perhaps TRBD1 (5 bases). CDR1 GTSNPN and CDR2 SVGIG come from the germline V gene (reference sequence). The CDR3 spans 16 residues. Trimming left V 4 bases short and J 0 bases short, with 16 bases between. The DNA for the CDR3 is TGTGCCTGGACCTACGGGGGGTCGTACTCTGGAAACACCATATATTTT. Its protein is CAWTYGGSYSGNTIYF. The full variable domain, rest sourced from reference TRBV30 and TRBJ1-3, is SQTIHQWPATLVQPVGSPLSLECTVEGTSNPNLYWYRQAAGRGLQLLFYSVGIGQISSEVPQNLSASRPQDRQFILSSKKLLLSDSGFYLCAWTYGGSYSGNTIYFGEGSWLTVV.

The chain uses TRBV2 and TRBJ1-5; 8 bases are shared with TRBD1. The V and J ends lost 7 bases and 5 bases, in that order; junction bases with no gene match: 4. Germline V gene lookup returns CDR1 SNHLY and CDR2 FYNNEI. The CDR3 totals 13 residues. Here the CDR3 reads CASKDRVYQPQHF. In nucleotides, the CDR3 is TGTGCCAGCAAGGACAGGGTGTATCAGCCCCAGCATTTT.

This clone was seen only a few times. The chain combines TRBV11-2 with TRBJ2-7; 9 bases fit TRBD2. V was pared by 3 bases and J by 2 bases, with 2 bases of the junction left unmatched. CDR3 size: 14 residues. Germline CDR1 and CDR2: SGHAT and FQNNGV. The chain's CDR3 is CASSLTSGTYEQYF. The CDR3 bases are TGTGCCAGCAGCTTGACTAGCGGAACCTACGAGCAGTACTTC.

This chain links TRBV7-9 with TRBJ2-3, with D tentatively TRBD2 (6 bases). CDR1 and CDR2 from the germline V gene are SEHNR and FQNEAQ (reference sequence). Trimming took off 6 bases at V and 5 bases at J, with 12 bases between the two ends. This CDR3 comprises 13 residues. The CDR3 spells CASRLTGGDTQYF. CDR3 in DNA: TGTGCCAGCAGACTCACCGGGGGAGATACGCAGTATTTT.

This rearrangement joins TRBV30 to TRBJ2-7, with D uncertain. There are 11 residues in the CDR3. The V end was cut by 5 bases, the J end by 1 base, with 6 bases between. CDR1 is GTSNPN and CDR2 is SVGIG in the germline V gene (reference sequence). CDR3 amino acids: CAWARSYEQYF. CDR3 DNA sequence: TGTGCCTGGGCTAGGTCCTACGAGCAGTACTTC.

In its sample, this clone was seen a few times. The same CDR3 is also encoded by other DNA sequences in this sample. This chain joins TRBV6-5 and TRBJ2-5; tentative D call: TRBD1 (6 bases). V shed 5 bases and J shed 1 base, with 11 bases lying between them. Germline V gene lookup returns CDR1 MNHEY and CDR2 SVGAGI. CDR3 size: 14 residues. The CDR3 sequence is CASSPGTLQETQYF. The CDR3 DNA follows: TGTGCCAGCAGTCCCGGGACACTCCAAGAGACCCAGTACTTC.

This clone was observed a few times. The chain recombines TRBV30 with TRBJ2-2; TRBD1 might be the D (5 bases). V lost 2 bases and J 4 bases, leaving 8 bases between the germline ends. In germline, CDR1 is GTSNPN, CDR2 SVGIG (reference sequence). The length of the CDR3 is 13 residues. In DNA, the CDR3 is TGTGCCTGGAGTAGTCAGGGCACCGGGGAGCTGTTTTTT. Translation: CAWSSQGTGELFF.

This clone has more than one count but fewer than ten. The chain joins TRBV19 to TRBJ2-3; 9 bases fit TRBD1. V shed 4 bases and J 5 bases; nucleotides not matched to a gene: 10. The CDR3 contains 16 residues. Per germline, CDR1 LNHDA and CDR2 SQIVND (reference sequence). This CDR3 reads CASSTPGTGKKDTQYF. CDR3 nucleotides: TGTGCCAGTAGTACACCCGGGACAGGGAAGAAAGATACGCAGTATTTT.

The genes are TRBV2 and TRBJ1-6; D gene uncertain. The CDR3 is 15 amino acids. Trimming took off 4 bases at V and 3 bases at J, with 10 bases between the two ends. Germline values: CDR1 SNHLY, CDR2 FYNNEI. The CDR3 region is CASSGGPSYNSPLHF. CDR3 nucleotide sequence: TGTGCCAGCAGTGGAGGTCCCAGCTATAATTCACCCCTCCACTTT. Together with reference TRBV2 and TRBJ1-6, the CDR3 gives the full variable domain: EPEVTQTPSHQVTQMGQEVILRCVPISNHLYFYWYRQILGQKVEFLVSFYNNEISEKSEIFDDQFSVERPDGSNFTLKIRSTKLEDSAMYFCASSGGPSYNSPLHFGNGTRLTVT.

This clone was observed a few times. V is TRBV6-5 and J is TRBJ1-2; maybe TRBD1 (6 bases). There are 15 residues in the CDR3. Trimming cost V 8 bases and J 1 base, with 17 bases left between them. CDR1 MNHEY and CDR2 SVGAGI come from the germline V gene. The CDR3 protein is CASGVSGTINYGYTF. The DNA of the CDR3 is TGTGCCAGCGGGGTATCCGGGACAATTAACTATGGCTACACCTTC.

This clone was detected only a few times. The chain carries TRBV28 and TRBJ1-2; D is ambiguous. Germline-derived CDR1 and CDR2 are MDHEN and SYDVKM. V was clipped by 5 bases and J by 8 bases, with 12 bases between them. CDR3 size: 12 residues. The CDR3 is CASSPSRRGYTF. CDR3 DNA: TGTGCCAGCAGTCCCAGCAGGCGCGGCTACACCTTC.

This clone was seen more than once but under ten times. CDR3 region: CSVLVTTGGNEQYF. The CDR3 DNA reads TGCAGCGTCCTAGTTACGACAGGGGGCAACGAGCAGTACTTC. The rearrangement joins TRBV29-1 to TRBJ2-5, with 10 bases identical to TRBD1. The DNA matches TRBJ2-7 better at its end, which makes the J call doubtful. CDR1 is SQVTM, CDR2 ANQGSEA, per germline. The length of the CDR3 is 14 residues.

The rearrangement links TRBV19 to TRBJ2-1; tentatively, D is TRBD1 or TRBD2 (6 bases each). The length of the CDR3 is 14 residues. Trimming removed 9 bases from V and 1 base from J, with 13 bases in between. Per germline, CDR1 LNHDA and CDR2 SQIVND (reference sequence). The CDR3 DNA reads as TGTGCCAGCGCCTGGGGGGCGTCCTACAATGAGCAGTTCTTC. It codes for CASAWGASYNEQFF.

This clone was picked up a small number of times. CDR3 coding DNA: TGTGCCAGCAGCCATAGTCTACTATATAATTCACCCCTCCACTTT. Its protein product is CASSHSLLYNSPLHF. The chain has TRBV14 and TRBJ1-6; D is undetermined. CDR1 and CDR2 from the germline V gene are SGHDN and FVKESK. V lost 3 bases and J 4 bases, leaving 10 bases between the germline ends. The CDR3 totals 15 residues.

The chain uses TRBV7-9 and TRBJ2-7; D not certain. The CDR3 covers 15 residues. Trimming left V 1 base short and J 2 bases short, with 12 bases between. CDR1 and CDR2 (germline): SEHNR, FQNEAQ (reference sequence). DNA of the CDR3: TGTGCCAGCAGCTTAGGGGCGGACCCGGCCTACGAGCAGTACTTC. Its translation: CASSLGADPAYEQYF.

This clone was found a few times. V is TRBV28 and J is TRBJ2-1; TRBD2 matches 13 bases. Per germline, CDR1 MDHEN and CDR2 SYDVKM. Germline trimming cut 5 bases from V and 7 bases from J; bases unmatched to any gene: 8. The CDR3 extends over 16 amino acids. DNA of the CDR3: TGTGCCAGCAGTCCAGCCGGGACTAGCGGGGCGAATGAGCAGTTCTTC. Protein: CASSPAGTSGANEQFF. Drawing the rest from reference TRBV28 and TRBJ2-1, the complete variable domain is DVKVTQSSRYLVKRTGEKVFLECVQDMDHENMFWYRQDPGLGLRLIYFSYDVKMKEKGDIPEGYSVSREKKERFSLILESASTNQTSMYLCASSPAGTSGANEQFFGPGTRLTVL.

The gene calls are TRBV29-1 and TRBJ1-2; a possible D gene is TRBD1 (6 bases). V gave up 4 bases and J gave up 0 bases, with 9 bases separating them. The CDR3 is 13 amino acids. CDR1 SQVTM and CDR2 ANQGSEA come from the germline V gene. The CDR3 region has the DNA TGCAGCGTTGGGACAGCAGCTAACTATGGCTACACCTTC. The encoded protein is CSVGTAANYGYTF.

The CDR3 DNA follows: TGTGCCAGCAGCCAAGAGGGGGGGGTTGGTGGTTCACCCCTCCACTTT. Translated, it gives CASSQEGGVGGSPLHF. The chain links TRBV4-2 to TRBJ1-6; a possible D gene is TRBD1 (5 bases). The ends were cut back, 0 bases at V and 9 bases at J, with 15 bases in the middle. The CDR3 contains 16 residues. In germline, CDR1 is LGHNA, CDR2 YNFKEQ.

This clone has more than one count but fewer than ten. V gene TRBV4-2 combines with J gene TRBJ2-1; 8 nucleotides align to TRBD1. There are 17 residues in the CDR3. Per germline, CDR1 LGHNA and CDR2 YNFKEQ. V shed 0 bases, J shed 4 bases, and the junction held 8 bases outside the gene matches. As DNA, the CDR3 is TGTGCCAGCAGCCAAGATCCGGGCCAGGGGGCTTACAATGAGCAGTTCTTC. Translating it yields CASSQDPGQGAYNEQFF.

The CDR3 DNA reads as TGTGCCAGCAGCTTTGAGTCCAGGCCCCTCCACTTT. Translated: CASSFESRPLHF. V usage is TRBV7-9 and J usage is TRBJ1-6; D not certain. This CDR3 contains 12 residues. Looked up from germline, CDR1 is SEHNR and CDR2 is FQNEAQ (reference sequence). V was pared by 3 bases and J by 13 bases, with 10 bases between.

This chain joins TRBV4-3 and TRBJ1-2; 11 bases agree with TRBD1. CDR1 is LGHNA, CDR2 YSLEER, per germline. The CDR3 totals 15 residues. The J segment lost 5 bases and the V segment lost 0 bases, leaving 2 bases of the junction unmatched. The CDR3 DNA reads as TGCGCCAGCAGCCAAGATGGGACAGGGGGATATGGCTACACCTTC. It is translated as CASSQDGTGGYGYTF.

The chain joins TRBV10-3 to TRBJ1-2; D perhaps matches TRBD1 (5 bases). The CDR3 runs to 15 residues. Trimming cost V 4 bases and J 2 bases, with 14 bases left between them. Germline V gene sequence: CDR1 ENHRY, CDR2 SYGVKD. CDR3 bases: TGTGCCATCAGTGCAGGGCAGCAACAGAACTATGGCTACACCTTC. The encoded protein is CAISAGQQQNYGYTF.